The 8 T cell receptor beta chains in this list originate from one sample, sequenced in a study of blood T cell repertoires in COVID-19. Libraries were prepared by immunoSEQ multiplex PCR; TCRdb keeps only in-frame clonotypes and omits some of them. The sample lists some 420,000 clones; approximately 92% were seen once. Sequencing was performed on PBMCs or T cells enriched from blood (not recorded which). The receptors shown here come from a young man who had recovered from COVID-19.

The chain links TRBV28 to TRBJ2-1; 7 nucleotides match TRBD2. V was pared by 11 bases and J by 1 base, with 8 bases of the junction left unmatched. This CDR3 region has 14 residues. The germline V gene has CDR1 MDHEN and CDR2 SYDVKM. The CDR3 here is CAAQTSVSYNEQFF. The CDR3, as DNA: TGTGCCGCGCAAACTAGCGTGTCCTACAATGAGCAGTTCTTC.

The CDR3 spells CASSPPGQIRMNTEAFF. The DNA of the CDR3 is TGTGCCAGCTCACCACCGGGACAGATCCGGATGAACACTGAAGCTTTCTTT. This chain joins TRBV18 and TRBJ1-1; 7 bases map to TRBD1. V lost 0 bases, J lost 0 bases, and 7 bases stayed unmatched. Germline CDR1 is KGHSH and CDR2 is LQKENI. The CDR3 runs 17 residues.

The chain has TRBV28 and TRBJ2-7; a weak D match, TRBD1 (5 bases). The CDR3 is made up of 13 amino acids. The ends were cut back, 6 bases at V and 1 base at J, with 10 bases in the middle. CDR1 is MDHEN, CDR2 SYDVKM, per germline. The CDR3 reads CASRTDKSYEQYF. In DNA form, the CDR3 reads TGTGCCAGCAGGACGGACAAATCCTACGAGCAGTACTTC.

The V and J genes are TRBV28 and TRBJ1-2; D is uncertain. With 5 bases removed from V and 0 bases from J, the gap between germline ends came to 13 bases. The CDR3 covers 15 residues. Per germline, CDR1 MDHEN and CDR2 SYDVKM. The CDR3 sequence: CASSPGGIANYGYTF. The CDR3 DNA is TGTGCCAGCAGTCCGGGCGGGATCGCTAACTATGGCTACACCTTC.

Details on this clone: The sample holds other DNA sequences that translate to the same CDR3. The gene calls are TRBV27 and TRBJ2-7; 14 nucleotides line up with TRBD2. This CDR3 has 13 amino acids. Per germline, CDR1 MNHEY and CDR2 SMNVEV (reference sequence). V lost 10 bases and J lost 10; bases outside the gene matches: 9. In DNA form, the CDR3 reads TGTGCCACTCGGACTAGCGGGGGGTTGGAACAGTACTTC. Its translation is CATRTSGGLEQYF.

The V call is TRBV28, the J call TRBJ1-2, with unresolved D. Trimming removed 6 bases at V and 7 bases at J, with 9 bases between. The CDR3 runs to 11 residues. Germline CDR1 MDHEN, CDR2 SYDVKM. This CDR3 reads CASSQGAGYTF. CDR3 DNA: TGTGCCAGCAGCCAAGGAGCTGGCTACACCTTC.

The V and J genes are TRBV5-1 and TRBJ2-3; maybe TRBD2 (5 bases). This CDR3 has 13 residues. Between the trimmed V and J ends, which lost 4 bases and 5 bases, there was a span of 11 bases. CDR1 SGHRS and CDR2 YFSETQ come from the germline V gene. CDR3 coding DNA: TGCGCCAGCAGCCCGGAGGTCGGAGATACGCAGTATTTT. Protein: CASSPEVGDTQYF.

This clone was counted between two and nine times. The CDR3 DNA reads TGCGCCAGCAGCAGGGGACAAATGAACACTGAAGCTTTCTTT. It codes for CASSRGQMNTEAFF. The chain employs TRBV5-1 and TRBJ1-1; D might be TRBD1 (6 bases). The CDR3 extends over 14 amino acids. The V gene's germline CDR1 is SGHRS and CDR2 YFSETQ. The V and J ends lost 4 bases and 0 bases respectively, with 10 bases between them.